These 11 T cell receptor beta chains came from one sample sequenced in a study of cytomegalovirus exposure and HLA in healthy donors. Use of 60 Vbeta and 13 Jbeta primers characterized the PCR. Profiling relied on immunoSEQ multiplex PCR, and the TCRdb table lists in-frame clones only, not all of them. In the table there are about 94,000 clones, 70% to 85% of which are singletons. Sequenced material: PBMCs. These TCRs come from a man aged 30 to 39 in good health and CMV-seropositive.

The V and J genes are TRBV7-6 and TRBJ2-4; maybe TRBD2 (5 bases). Germline-derived CDR1 and CDR2 are SGHVS and FNYEAQ. V was trimmed by 1 base and J by 0 bases, leaving 10 bases between them. The CDR3 runs 16 residues. CDR3 residues: CASSLGVATAKNIQYF. CDR3 DNA: TGTGCCAGCAGCTTAGGGGTAGCGACAGCCAAAAACATTCAGTACTTC.

V usage is TRBV6-5 and J usage is TRBJ2-1; 8 bases align to TRBD2. CDR1 MNHEY and CDR2 SVGAGI come from the germline V gene. J was trimmed by 8 bases and V by 5 bases; bases with no gene match: 11. The CDR3 length is 15 residues. In DNA, the CDR3 is TGTGCCAGCAGTGCCTCCGCCGGGACTAGTGATGAGCAGTTCTTC. Protein sequence: CASSASAGTSDEQFF.

The chain couples TRBV29-1 to TRBJ2-1; D is unresolved. Germline V gene lookup returns CDR1 SQVTM and CDR2 ANQGSEA. Trimming pared 2 bases from V and 7 bases from J, leaving 12 bases between. The CDR3 sequence is 13 residues long. CDR3 sequence: CSVETASENEQFF. The CDR3 nucleotides read TGCAGCGTTGAAACAGCTTCGGAAAATGAGCAGTTCTTC.

This clone was seen more than once but under ten times. The chain's CDR3 is CASSGTGAGEQYF. The CDR3 coding sequence is TGTGCCAGCAGTGGGACAGGGGCCGGCGAGCAGTACTTC. This chain joins TRBV2 and TRBJ2-7; 9 nucleotides line up with TRBD1. Unmatched junction bases numbered 4, after V lost 4 bases and J lost 6 bases. The length of the CDR3 is 13 residues. The germline V gene encodes CDR1 SNHLY and CDR2 FYNNEI.

This clone was recorded a few times. The chain recombines TRBV6-6 with TRBJ1-4, with D unresolved. The CDR3 extends over 13 amino acids. Deletions cut 6 bases from V and 8 bases from J, with 13 bases between. Germline assignment: CDR1 MNHNY and CDR2 SVGAGI (reference sequence). The CDR3 loop reads CASRPRTEEKLFF. The CDR3 DNA reads as TGTGCCAGCAGACCTCGGACTGAGGAAAAACTGTTTTTT.

This chain joins TRBV29-1 and TRBJ2-3, with 11 bases identical to TRBD2. CDR1 is SQVTM and CDR2 is ANQGSEA in the germline V gene. The CDR3 spans 18 residues. Losses at the gene ends were 4 bases for V and 0 bases for J; bases not matched to a gene: 12. CDR3 protein: CSVGGSGGERSSTDTQYF. The CDR3 DNA reads TGCAGCGTTGGAGGTAGCGGGGGGGAGCGCTCTAGCACAGATACGCAGTATTTT.

The chain recombines TRBV9 with TRBJ1-6, with D hard to call. From germline, CDR1 is SGDLS and CDR2 YYNGEE. The CDR3 covers 16 residues. The germline V and J ends were trimmed by 0 bases and 9 bases, with 16 bases remaining between them. The CDR3 sequence is CASSVGSWELASPLHF. The CDR3 DNA is TGTGCCAGCAGCGTAGGGAGTTGGGAGTTAGCTTCACCCCTCCACTTT.

This clone was counted a few times. The chain employs TRBV6-5 and TRBJ1-5; the D gene is possibly TRBD1 (5 bases). The V end lost 6 bases, the J end lost 4 bases, and 13 bases lay between the germline ends. The CDR3 length is 14 residues. The germline CDR1 and CDR2 sequences are MNHEY and SVGAGI. CDR3 protein: CASSPGTENQPQHF. CDR3 sequence (DNA): TGTGCCAGCAGCCCTGGGACTGAGAATCAGCCCCAGCATTTT.

The chain combines TRBV4-1 with TRBJ1-5; D is unclear. There are 14 residues in the CDR3. The V end was cut by 0 bases, the J end by 11 bases, with 14 bases between. Germline V gives CDR1 MGHRA, CDR2 YSYEKL. The CDR3 DNA reads TGCGCCAGCAGCCAAGACCTCGAGGGAGAGGCCCAGCATTTT. This translates into CASSQDLEGEAQHF.

V usage is TRBV2 and J usage is TRBJ1-5, with 9 bases fitting TRBD1. After removal of 5 bases from V and 2 bases from J, the junction contained 4 bases not matched to a gene. The CDR3 is made up of 15 amino acids. CDR1 and CDR2 (germline): SNHLY, FYNNEI. CDR3 DNA sequence: TGTGCCAGCAGTTTACAGGGGGCGCGCAATCAGCCCCAGCATTTT. Residues: CASSLQGARNQPQHF.

This clone was observed a few times. J is TRBJ2-1 and V is TRBV19, with D perhaps matching TRBD2 (7 bases). Between the trimmed V and J ends, which lost 7 bases and 9 bases, there was a span of 22 bases. The CDR3 has 15 residues. Germline assignment: CDR1 LNHDA and CDR2 SQIVND (reference sequence). The CDR3 DNA is TGTGCCAGTACCGATGGGGGGCGGGGGCGGGCTGAGCAGTTCTTC. Translating it yields CASTDGGRGRAEQFF.